This TCR beta chain was sequenced for a study of cytomegalovirus exposure and HLA in healthy donors. General study findings and limits: Several of the most significant clusters appeared, in a later analysis, to be linked to common viral pathogens. DRB1 had the most TCR associations and HLA-C the fewest, a later analysis found, with rates varying by HLA locus. An assumption of roughly uniform sequencing depth across donors underlay the presence/absence analyses. Later work associated roughly 15,000 TCR beta sequences with HLA alleles at 0.05 false discovery rate.

Germline V CDR1 and CDR2: MNHNS, SASEGT. This CDR3 is 12 amino acids long. V was trimmed by 5 bases and J by 6 bases, leaving 8 bases between them. As to this clone: Antigen specificity is unknown.

PCR was performed using 60 Vbeta and 13 Jbeta primers. Using immunoSEQ multiplex PCR, the repertoire was profiled, and TCRdb retains in-frame clones only, with some absent. Of about 90,000 clones in the sample, approximately 84% were seen once. The chain is built from TRBV6-1 and TRBJ1-5, with a tentative D call TRBD1 (5 bases). Sequencing used PBMCs. The receptor was derived from a man aged 18-30 years in good health and CMV-seronegative. Written as DNA, the CDR3 is TGTGCCAGCAGTACAGGTTTTCAGCCCCAGCATTTT. It encodes CASSTGFQPQHF.